The clone carrying this T cell receptor beta chain showed up just a few times. Its antigen remains unknown. The data belong to a study of beta chain features in type 1 diabetes. Study-wide findings and caveats: Shortening of TCRB CDR3s, moderate but significant, appeared in all four CD4+ subsets of Type 1 diabetes patients.

Reverse transcribing all isolated RNA meant expressed TCRB transcripts were sequenced. The repertoire was sequenced with immunoSEQ multiplex PCR; TCRdb's copy has only in-frame clones and lacks some. This sample has about 660,000 clones, with 11% to 15% found just once. What was sequenced was naive CD4+ T cells from blood. The sequence derives from a man aged 18 to 35 with type 1 diabetes.

The CDR3 sequence: CASSYSTGKGQETQYF. CDR3 DNA sequence: TGTGCCAGCAGTTACTCCACAGGGAAGGGCCAAGAGACCCAGTACTTC. The chain couples TRBV6-5 to TRBJ2-5, with a possible D match to TRBD1 (6 bases). The germline CDR1 and CDR2 sequences are MNHEY and SVGAGI. V gave up 0 bases and J gave up 1 base, with 12 bases separating them. This CDR3 spans 16 amino acids.